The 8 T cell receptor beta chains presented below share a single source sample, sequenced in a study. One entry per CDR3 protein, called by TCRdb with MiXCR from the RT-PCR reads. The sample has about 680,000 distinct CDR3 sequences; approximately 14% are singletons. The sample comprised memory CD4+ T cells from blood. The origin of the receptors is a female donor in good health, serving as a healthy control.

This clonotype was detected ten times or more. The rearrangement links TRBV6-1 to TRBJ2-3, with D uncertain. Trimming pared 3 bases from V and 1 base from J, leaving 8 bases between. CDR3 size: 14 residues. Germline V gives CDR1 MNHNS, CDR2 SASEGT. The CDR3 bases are TGTGCCAGCAGTGATGCCGCGGGCACAGATACGCAGTATTTT. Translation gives CASSDAAGTDTQYF.

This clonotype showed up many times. CDR3 amino acids: CATSRDLLGNEQFF. The CDR3 DNA reads as TGTGCCACCAGCAGAGATCTCTTGGGCAATGAGCAGTTCTTC. This sequence joins TRBV15 and TRBJ2-1; D ambiguous. The CDR3 has 14 amino acids. The V end lost 0 bases, the J end lost 6 bases, and 9 bases lay between the germline ends. The germline gives CDR1 LNHNV, CDR2 YYDKDF (reference sequence).

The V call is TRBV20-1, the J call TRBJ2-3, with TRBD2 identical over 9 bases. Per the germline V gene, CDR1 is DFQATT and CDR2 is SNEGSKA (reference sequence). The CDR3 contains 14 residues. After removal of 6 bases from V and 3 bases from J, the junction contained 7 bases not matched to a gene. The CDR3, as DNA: TGCAGTGCCACTAGCGGGCTTGGAACAGATACGCAGTATTTT. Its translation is CSATSGLGTDTQYF.

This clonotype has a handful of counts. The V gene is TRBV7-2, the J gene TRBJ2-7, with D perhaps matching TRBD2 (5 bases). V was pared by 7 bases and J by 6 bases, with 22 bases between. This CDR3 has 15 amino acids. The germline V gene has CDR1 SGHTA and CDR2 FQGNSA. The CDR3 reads CASTSTPGPSGEQYF. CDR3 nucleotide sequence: TGTGCCAGCACCTCCACACCCGGACCCAGCGGCGAGCAGTACTTC.

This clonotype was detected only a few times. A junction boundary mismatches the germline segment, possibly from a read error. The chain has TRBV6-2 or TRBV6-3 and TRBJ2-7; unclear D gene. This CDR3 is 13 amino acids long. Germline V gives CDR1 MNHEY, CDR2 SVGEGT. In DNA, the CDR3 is TGTGCCAGCCTGCGCGAGAACTCCCACGAGCAGTACTTC. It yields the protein CASLRENSHEQYF.

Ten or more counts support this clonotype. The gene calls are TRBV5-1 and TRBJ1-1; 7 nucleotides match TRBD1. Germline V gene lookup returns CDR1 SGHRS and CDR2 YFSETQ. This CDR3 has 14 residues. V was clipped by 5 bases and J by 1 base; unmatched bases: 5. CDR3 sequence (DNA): TGCGCCAGCAGGGTGACAGGGACGAACACTGAAGCTTTCTTT. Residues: CASRVTGTNTEAFF.

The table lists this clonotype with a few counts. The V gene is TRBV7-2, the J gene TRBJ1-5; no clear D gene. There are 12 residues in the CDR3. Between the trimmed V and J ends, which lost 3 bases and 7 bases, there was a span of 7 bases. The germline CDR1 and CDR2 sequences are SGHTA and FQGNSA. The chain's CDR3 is CASSFYGQPQHF. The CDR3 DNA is TGTGCCAGCAGCTTTTACGGACAGCCCCAGCATTTT. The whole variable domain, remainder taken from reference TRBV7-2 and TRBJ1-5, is GAGVSQSPSNKVTEKGKDVELRCDPISGHTALYWYRQSLGQGLEFLIYFQGNSAPDKSGLPSDRFSAERTGGSVSTLTIQRTQQEDSAVYLCASSFYGQPQHFGDGTRLSIL.

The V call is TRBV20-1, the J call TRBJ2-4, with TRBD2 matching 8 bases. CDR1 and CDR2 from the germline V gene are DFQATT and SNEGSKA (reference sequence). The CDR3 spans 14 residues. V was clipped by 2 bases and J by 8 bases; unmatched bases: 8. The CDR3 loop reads CSARFRGGVDIQYF. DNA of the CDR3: TGCAGTGCTAGATTCCGGGGGGGGGTGGACATTCAGTACTTC.